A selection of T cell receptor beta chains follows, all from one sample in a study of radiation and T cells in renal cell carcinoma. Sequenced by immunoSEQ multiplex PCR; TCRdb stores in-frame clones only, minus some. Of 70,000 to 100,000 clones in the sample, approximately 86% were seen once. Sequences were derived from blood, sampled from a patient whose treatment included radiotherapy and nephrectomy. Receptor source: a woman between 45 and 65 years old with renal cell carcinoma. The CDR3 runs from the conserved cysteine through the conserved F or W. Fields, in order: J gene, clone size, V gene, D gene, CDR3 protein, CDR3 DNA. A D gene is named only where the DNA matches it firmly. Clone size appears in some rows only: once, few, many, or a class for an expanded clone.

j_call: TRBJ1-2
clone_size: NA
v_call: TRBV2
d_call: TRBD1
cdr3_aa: CASSNYQGDYGYTF
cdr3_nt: TGTGCCAGCAGTAACTACCAGGGGGACTATGGCTACACCTTC

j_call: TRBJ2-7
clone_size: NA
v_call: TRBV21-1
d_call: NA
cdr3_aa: CASSGKREWDEQYF
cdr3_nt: TGTGCCAGCAGCGGGAAGCGGGAGTGGGACGAGCAGTACTTC

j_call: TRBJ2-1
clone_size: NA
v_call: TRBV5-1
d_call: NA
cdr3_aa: CASSLDVWRAAPRGYNEQFF
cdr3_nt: TGCGCCAGCAGCTTGGACGTCTGGAGGGCGGCTCCCAGAGGCTACAATGAGCAGTTCTTC

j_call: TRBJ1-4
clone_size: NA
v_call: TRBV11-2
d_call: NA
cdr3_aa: CASSLPVFRNEKLFF
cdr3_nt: TGTGCCAGCAGCTTACCGGTGTTCAGGAATGAAAAACTGTTTTTT

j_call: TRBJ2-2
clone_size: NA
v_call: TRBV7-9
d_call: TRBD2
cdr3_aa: CASSLGASGTRANTGELFF
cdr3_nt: TGTGCCAGCAGCTTAGGGGCCTCTGGGACTAGGGCGAACACCGGGGAGCTGTTTTTT

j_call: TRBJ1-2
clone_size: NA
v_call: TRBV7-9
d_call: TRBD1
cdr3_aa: CASSLAAGGEGYTF
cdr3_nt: TGTGCCAGCAGCCTCGCGGCAGGGGGCGAAGGCTACACCTTC

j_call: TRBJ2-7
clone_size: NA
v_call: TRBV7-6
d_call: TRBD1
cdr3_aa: CASSPQTGSYEQYF
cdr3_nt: TGTGCCAGCAGCCCCCAGACAGGGTCCTACGAGCAGTACTTC

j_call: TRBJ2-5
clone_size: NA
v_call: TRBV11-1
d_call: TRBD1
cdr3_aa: CASSLDPGQAQETQYF
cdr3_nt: TGTGCCAGCAGCTTGGACCCGGGACAGGCCCAAGAGACCCAGTACTTC

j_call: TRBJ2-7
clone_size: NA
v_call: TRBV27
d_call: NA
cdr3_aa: CASKKGSSYEQYF
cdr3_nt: TGTGCCAGCAAAAAGGGTTCCTCCTACGAGCAGTACTTC

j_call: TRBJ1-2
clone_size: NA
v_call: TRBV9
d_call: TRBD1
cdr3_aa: CASSESGGLNYGYTF
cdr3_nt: TGTGCCAGCAGCGAATCAGGGGGCCTGAACTATGGCTACACCTTC

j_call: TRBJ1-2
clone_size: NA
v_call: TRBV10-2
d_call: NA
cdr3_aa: CASSASPGLVIYGYTF
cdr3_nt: TGCGCCAGCAGTGCCTCCCCAGGACTAGTAATTTATGGCTACACCTTC

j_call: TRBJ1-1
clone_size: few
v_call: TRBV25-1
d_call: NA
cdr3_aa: CASSEGKHTEAFF
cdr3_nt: TGTGCCAGCAGTGAGGGGAAGCACACTGAAGCTTTCTTT

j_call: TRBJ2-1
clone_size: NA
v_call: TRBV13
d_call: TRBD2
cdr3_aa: CASSLGLAGGGEQFF
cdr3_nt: TGTGCCAGCAGCTTAGGCCTAGCGGGGGGCGGGGAGCAGTTCTTC

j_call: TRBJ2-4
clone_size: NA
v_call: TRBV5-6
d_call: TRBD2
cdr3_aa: CASSLELAGGAKNIQYF
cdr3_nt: TGTGCCAGCAGCTTGGAGCTAGCGGGGGGAGCCAAAAACATTCAGTACTTC

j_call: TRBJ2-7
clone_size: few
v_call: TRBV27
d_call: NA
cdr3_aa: CASSLSVGFEQYF
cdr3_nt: TGTGCCAGCAGTTTAAGTGTAGGGTTCGAGCAGTACTTC

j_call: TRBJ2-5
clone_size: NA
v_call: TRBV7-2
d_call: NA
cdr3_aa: CASSLQGQLETQYF
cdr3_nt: TGTGCCAGCAGCTTACAGGGTCAGTTAGAGACCCAGTACTTC

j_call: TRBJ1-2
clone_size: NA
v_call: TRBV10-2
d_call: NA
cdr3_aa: CASSERGRGDYGYTF
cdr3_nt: TGCGCCAGCAGTGAACGGGGGCGAGGAGACTATGGCTACACCTTC

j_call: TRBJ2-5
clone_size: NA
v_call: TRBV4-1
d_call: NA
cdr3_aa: CASSLLGLETQYF
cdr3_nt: TGCGCCAGCAGCCTACTGGGCCTGGAGACCCAGTACTTC

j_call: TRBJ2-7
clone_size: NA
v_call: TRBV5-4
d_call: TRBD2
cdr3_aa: CASRDRPSGLSYEQYF
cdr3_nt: TGTGCCAGCAGGGATAGGCCTAGCGGGTTATCCTACGAGCAGTACTTC

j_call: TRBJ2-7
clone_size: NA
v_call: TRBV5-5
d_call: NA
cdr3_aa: CASSPNQGSSYEQYF
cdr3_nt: TGTGCCAGCAGCCCTAACCAGGGATCGTCCTACGAGCAGTACTTC

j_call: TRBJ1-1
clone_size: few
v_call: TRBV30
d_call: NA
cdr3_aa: CAWGSDTEAFF
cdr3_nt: TGTGCCTGGGGAAGTGACACTGAAGCTTTCTTT

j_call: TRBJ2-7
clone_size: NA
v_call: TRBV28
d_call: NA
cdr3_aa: CASSLPPRHEQYF
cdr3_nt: TGTGCCAGCAGTCTTCCGCCCCGCCACGAGCAGTACTTC

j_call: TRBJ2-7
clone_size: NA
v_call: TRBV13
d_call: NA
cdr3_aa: CASSLGRAGEQYF
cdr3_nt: TGTGCCAGCAGCTTAGGCCGGGCTGGCGAGCAGTACTTC

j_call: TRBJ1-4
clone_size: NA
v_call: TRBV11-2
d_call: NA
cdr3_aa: CASSLDLKGANEKLFF
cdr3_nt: TGTGCCAGCAGCTTAGATCTCAAGGGAGCTAATGAAAAACTGTTTTTT

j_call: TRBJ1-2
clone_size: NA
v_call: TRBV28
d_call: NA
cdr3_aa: CASLDRAVGYTF
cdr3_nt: TGTGCCAGCCTAGACAGAGCGGTTGGCTACACCTTC

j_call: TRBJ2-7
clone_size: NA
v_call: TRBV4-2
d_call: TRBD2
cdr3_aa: CASSHEQPGGGQYEQYF
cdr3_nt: TGTGCCAGCAGCCACGAGCAACCGGGAGGGGGACAATACGAGCAGTACTTC

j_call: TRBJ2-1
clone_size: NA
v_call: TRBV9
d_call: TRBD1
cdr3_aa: CASSARDRVYEQFF
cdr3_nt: TGTGCCAGCAGCGCAAGGGACAGGGTCTATGAGCAGTTCTTC

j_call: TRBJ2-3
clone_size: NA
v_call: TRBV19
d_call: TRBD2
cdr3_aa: CASSKAASGRGGTDTQYF
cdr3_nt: TGTGCCAGTAGTAAGGCGGCTAGCGGACGGGGGGGCACAGATACGCAGTATTTT

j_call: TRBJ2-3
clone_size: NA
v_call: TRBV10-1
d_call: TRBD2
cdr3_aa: CASSDPAGGNTDTQYF
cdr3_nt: TGCGCCAGCAGTGATCCAGCGGGGGGCAACACAGATACGCAGTATTTT